This T cell receptor (beta chain) was sequenced during a study of T cells after yellow fever vaccination. Findings of the study overall: At less than 97% for CD4 and 75% to 90% for CD8, most primary-vaccination clones showed up again after the booster.

V dropped 0 bases and J dropped 2 bases, with 13 bases sitting between them. From germline, CDR1 is KGHSH and CDR2 LQKENI. CDR3 length: 16 amino acids. Template switching with 5'RACE generated the TCR cDNA and added a universal primer site and UMIs. In TCRdb, the 5' RACE reads were re-called with MiXCR into one record per CDR3 protein. The sample includes 250,000 to 350,000 distinct CDR3 sequences, 8.5% to 10% seen only once; the top ten take around 3.5%. This clonotype has more than one count but fewer than ten. The antigen is not known. This rearrangement joins TRBV18 to TRBJ1-2; tentative D call: TRBD1 (6 bases). Material: CD4+ T cells sorted from PBMCs, obtained 5 days after the yellow fever booster vaccination. The sequence was obtained from a man aged 18 to 29 who received the YFV17D yellow fever vaccine. CDR3 in DNA: TGTGCCAGCTCACCACCTGGGCAGAGGGGGAACTATGGCTACACCTTC. It codes for CASSPPGQRGNYGYTF.